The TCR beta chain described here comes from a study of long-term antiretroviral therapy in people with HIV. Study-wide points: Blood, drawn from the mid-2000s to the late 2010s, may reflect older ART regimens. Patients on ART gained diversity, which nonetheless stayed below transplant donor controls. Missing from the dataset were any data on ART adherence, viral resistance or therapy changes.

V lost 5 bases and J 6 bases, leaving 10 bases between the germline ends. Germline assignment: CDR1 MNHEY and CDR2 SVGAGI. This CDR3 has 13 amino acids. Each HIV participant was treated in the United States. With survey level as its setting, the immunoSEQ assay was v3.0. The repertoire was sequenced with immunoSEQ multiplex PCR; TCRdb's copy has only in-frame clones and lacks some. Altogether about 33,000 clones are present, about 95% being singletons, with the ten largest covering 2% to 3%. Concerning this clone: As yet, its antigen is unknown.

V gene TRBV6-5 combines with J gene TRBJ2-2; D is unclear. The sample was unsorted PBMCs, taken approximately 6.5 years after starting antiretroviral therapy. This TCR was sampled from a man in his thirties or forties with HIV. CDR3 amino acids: CASSPRRAGELFF. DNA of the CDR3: TGTGCCAGCAGTCCTCGTAGGGCCGGGGAGCTGTTTTTT.